The 12 T cell receptor beta chains below were found in one sample sequenced in a study of T cells in women clearing cervical HPV infection. The repertoire was sequenced with immunoSEQ multiplex PCR; TCRdb's copy has only in-frame clones and lacks some. In total, the table holds about 30,000 clones. What was sequenced was blood buffy coat. These receptors were collected from a woman aged 18 to 69 with a cervical HPV16 infection that either progressed to CIN3+ or cleared (not recorded which).

Comment on this clone: The CDR3 end lies 3 residues beyond the end of the read and is filled in from the germline J gene. The J gene is TRBJ1-6, the V gene TRBV19; weak D call: TRBD1 (5 bases). The length of the CDR3 is 16 residues. Germline lookup yields CDR1 LNHDA and CDR2 SQIVND (reference sequence). With 1 base removed from V and 4 bases from J, the gap between germline ends came to 11 bases. The CDR3 region is CASSIADGGYNSPLHF. The CDR3 DNA, read in part, is TGTGCCAGTAGTATAGCGGACGGGGGTTATAATTCACCC.

Turning to this clone: Read coverage stops 3 residues before the CDR3 terminus; the germline J gene supplies the remainder. The chain uses TRBV6-1 and TRBJ1-6, with 7 positions matching TRBD1. V dropped 0 bases and J dropped 7; count of bases not matched to a gene: 6. The CDR3 extends over 16 amino acids. The germline gives CDR1 MNHNS, CDR2 SASEGT. The chain's CDR3 is CASSEAKGQPNSPLHF. Partial CDR3 DNA: TGTGCCAGCAGTGAAGCGAAGGGACAGCCCAATTCACCC.

In the case of this clone: The read ends 3 residues before the CDR3 terminus; that terminus is restored from the germline J gene. The rearrangement uses TRBV5-1 and TRBJ2-5, with TRBD1 identical over 9 bases. CDR1 and CDR2 (germline): SGHRS, YFSETQ. After removal of 5 bases from V and 2 bases from J, the junction contained 4 bases not matched to a gene. The CDR3 is made up of 14 amino acids. The CDR3 bases that were read are TGCGCCAGCAGTCTTGACAGGGGGCAAGAGACC. It translates to CASSLDRGQET. Given in full, the CDR3 is CASSLDRGQETQYF.

The CDR3 is CSARDLIGGGQPQHF. The DNA read from the CDR3 is TGCAGTGCTAGAGATCTTATAGGGGGGGGTCAGCCC. The chain recombines TRBV20-1 with TRBJ1-5, with D possibly being TRBD1 (6 bases). The read gets to within 3 residues of the CDR3 end, and the germline J gene fills in the rest. This CDR3 spans 15 amino acids. V lost 0 bases and J 6 bases, leaving 15 bases between the germline ends. Germline lookup yields CDR1 DFQATT and CDR2 SNEGSKA (reference sequence).

A remark on this clone: The CDR3 extends 3 residues past the end of the read, so its final part is completed from the germline J gene. The V call is TRBV7-6, the J call TRBJ2-1; unclear D gene. CDR1 SGHVS and CDR2 FNYEAQ come from the germline V gene. The length of the CDR3 is 13 residues. The germline V and J ends were trimmed by 0 bases and 6 bases, with 6 bases remaining between them. Partial CDR3 DNA: TGTGCCAGCAGCTTAGCTCCCAGCAATGAG. The encoded protein is CASSLAPSNE. The whole CDR3 sequence reads CASSLAPSNEQFF.

CDR3: CASSQDADGYTF. The sequenced CDR3 bases are TGTGCCAGCAGCCAAGATGCGGATGGC. The chain links TRBV3-1 (or the pseudogene TRBV3-2) to TRBJ1-2, with D unclear. The read ends 3 residues before the CDR3 terminus; that terminus is restored from the germline J gene. CDR1 and CDR2 from the germline V gene are LGHDT and YNNKEL (reference sequence). V shed 0 bases and J shed 6 bases, with 5 bases lying between them. This CDR3 has 12 residues.

As for this clone: The read gets to within 3 residues of the CDR3 end, and the germline J gene fills in the rest. This chain connects TRBV6-1 to TRBJ1-2, with D perhaps TRBD1 (5 bases). CDR1 is MNHNS, CDR2 SASEGT, per germline. The CDR3 is 18 amino acids. Deletions cut 1 base from V and 1 base from J, with 19 bases between. CDR3 bases read: TGTGCCAGCAGTGAAGTGGGTGTGCGGGGTAGGGGTAACTATGGC. Translation gives CASSEVGVRGRGNYG. The whole CDR3 protein is CASSEVGVRGRGNYGYTF.

For this clone: The CDR3 goes on 3 residues after the read ends, and that part is filled in from the germline J gene. This chain joins TRBV19 and TRBJ1-1, with 9 bases lining up with TRBD1. The CDR3 loop spans 14 amino acids. The trim removed 6 bases at V and 4 bases at J, leaving 6 bases unmatched. The germline CDR1 and CDR2 sequences are LNHDA and SQIVND (reference sequence). This chain's CDR3 is CASSQTGGFTEAFF. CDR3 DNA, as far as it was read: TGTGCCAGTAGCCAGACAGGGGGGTTCACTGAA.

About this clone itself: Read sequence stops 3 residues before the CDR3 end, and the germline J gene provides the missing end. This chain uses TRBV11-2 with TRBJ1-2; maybe TRBD1 (5 bases). Trimming took 5 bases from V and 4 from J, leaving 14 bases between them. Per the germline V gene, CDR1 is SGHAT and CDR2 is FQNNGV. This CDR3 has 14 amino acids. The CDR3 here is CASSPPGLPYGYTF. The CDR3 DNA, read in part, is TGTGCCAGCAGCCCGCCGGGACTGCCCTATGGC. The whole variable domain, filled in from reference TRBV11-2 and TRBJ1-2, reads EAGVAQSPRYKIIEKRQSVAFWCNPISGHATLYWYQQILGQGPKLLIQFQNNGVVDDSQLPKDRFSAERLKGVDSTLKIQPAKLEDSAVYLCASSPPGLPYGYTFGSGTRLTVV.

A word on this clone: The missing CDR3 end, 3 residues past where the read stops, is filled in from the germline J gene. The chain links TRBV7-9 to TRBJ1-1; 7 bases match TRBD1. The CDR3 spans 15 residues. Germline V gene sequence: CDR1 SEHNR, CDR2 FQNEAQ (reference sequence). The CDR3 sequence: CASSPSDRDLDEAFF. Partial CDR3 DNA: TGTGCCAGCAGCCCTTCTGACAGGGACTTGGACGAG.

The CDR3 bases that were read are TGTGCCAGCAGCTTGGGGCTGGATGAA. Translating gives CASSLGLDE. The whole CDR3 protein is CASSLGLDEAFF. The chain recombines TRBV13 with TRBJ1-1, with a weak D call TRBD1 (5 bases). With the read ending 3 residues before the CDR3 end, the germline J gene is used to fill in that end. Trimming cost V 3 bases and J 7 bases, with 9 bases left between them. The length of the CDR3 is 12 residues. In germline, CDR1 is PRHDT, CDR2 FYEKMQ (reference sequence).

The CDR3 protein is CSARGQGSYEQYF. Partial CDR3 DNA: TGCAGTGCTAGAGGACAGGGATCCTACGAG. The rearrangement joins TRBV20-1 to TRBJ2-7; 7 bases map to TRBD1. The read terminates 3 residues before the CDR3 end, so the remaining end is supplied by the germline J gene. The CDR3 loop spans 13 amino acids. V was pared by 1 base and J by 1 base, with 1 base of the junction left unmatched. Germline values: CDR1 DFQATT, CDR2 SNEGSKA (reference sequence).